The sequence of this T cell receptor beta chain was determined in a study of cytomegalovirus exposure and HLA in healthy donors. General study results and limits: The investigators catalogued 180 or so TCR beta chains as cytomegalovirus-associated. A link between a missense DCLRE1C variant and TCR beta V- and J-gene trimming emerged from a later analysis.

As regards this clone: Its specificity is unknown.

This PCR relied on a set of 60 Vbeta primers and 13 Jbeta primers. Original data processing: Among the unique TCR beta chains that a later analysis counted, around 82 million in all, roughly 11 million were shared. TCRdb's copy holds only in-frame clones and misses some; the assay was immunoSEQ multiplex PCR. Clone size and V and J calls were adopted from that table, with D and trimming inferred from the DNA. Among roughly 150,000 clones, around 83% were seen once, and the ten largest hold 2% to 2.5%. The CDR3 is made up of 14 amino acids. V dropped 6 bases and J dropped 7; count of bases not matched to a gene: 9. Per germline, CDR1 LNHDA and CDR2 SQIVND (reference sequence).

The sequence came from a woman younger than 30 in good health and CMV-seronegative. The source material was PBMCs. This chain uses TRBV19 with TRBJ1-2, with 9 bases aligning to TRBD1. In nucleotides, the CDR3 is TGTGCCAGTAGGACGGGGACAGGGTCATTTGGCTACACCTTC. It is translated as CASRTGTGSFGYTF.